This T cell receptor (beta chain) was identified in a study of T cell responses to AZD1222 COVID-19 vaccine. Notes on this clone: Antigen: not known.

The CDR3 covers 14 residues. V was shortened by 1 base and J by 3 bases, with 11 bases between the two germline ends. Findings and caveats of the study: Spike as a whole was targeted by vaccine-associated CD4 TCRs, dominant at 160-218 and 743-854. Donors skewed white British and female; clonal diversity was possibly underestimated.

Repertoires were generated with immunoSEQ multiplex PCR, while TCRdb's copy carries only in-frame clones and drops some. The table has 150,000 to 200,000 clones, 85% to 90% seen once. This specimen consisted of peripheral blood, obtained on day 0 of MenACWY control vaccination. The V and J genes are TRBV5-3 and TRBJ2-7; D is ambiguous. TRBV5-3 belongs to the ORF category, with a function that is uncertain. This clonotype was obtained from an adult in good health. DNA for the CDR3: TGTGCCAGAAGCTTGTACGAGGAAAACTACGAGCAGTACTTC. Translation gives CARSLYEENYEQYF.